A selection of T cell receptor beta chains follows, all from one sample in a study of blood T cell repertoires in COVID-19. Method: immunoSEQ multiplex PCR; TCRdb's copy keeps in-frame clones and lacks some. The sample shows about 250,000 clones, roughly 84% of them seen only once. Sequencing input: peripheral blood. The receptor set was obtained from a woman between 40 and 55 years old who had recovered from COVID-19. Both conserved end residues are part of each CDR3. Fields, in order: D gene, J gene, V gene, clone size, CDR3 protein, CDR3 DNA. D genes are given only for firm matches. Not all rows give a size; the values are once, few, many and, for expanded clones, a class.

d_call: .; j_call: TRBJ2-7; v_call: TRBV6-5; clone_size: .; cdr3_aa: CASSYSPSGGEQYF; cdr3_nt: TGTGCCAGCAGTTACTCGCCTTCAGGAGGCGAGCAGTACTTC
d_call: .; j_call: TRBJ2-2; v_call: TRBV6-5; clone_size: .; cdr3_aa: CASSYRGQTTGELFF; cdr3_nt: TGTGCCAGCAGTTACAGGGGACAAACGACCGGGGAGCTGTTTTTT
d_call: TRBD1; j_call: TRBJ2-7; v_call: TRBV18; clone_size: .; cdr3_aa: CASSTRDRGIYEQYF; cdr3_nt: TGTGCCAGCTCAACAAGGGACAGGGGGATATACGAGCAGTACTTC
d_call: .; j_call: TRBJ1-1; v_call: TRBV9; clone_size: .; cdr3_aa: CASSVAVNTEAFF; cdr3_nt: TGTGCCAGCAGCGTAGCGGTGAACACTGAAGCTTTCTTT
d_call: TRBD2; j_call: TRBJ2-1; v_call: TRBV5-6; clone_size: .; cdr3_aa: CASRLANEQFF; cdr3_nt: TGTGCCAGCCGACTAGCGAATGAGCAGTTCTTC
d_call: .; j_call: TRBJ1-5; v_call: TRBV18; clone_size: .; cdr3_aa: CASSEGMDGNQPQHF; cdr3_nt: TGTGCCAGCTCGGAGGGGATGGATGGCAATCAGCCCCAGCATTTT
d_call: TRBD1; j_call: TRBJ1-6; v_call: TRBV4-2; clone_size: .; cdr3_aa: CASSQGLAGTGGSPLHF; cdr3_nt: TGTGCCAGCAGCCAGGGTCTGGCGGGGACAGGGGGTTCACCCCTCCACTTT
d_call: TRBD1; j_call: TRBJ1-4; v_call: TRBV5-1; clone_size: .; cdr3_aa: CASSSNWDSNEKLFF; cdr3_nt: TGCGCCAGCAGCTCCAACTGGGACAGTAATGAAAAACTGTTTTTT
d_call: TRBD1; j_call: TRBJ1-1; v_call: TRBV28; clone_size: .; cdr3_aa: CASRPGTGQGIIKAFF; cdr3_nt: TGTGCCAGCAGACCCGGGACGGGACAGGGAATAATCAAAGCTTTCTTT
d_call: .; j_call: TRBJ2-2; v_call: TRBV19; clone_size: .; cdr3_aa: CASKPASPNTGELFF; cdr3_nt: TGTGCCAGTAAACCAGCGTCCCCGAACACCGGGGAGCTGTTTTTT
d_call: .; j_call: TRBJ2-3; v_call: TRBV30; clone_size: .; cdr3_aa: CAWRGRGTTDTQYF; cdr3_nt: TGTGCCTGGAGGGGGCGCGGAACGACAGATACGCAGTATTTT
d_call: TRBD1; j_call: TRBJ1-1; v_call: TRBV11-2; clone_size: .; cdr3_aa: CASSPGQGMNTEAFF; cdr3_nt: TGTGCCAGCAGCCCTGGACAGGGTATGAATACTGAAGCTTTCTTT
d_call: TRBD2; j_call: TRBJ2-3; v_call: TRBV24-1; clone_size: .; cdr3_aa: CATSDPGTSADTQYF; cdr3_nt: TGTGCCACCAGTGATCCCGGGACTAGCGCAGATACGCAGTATTTT
d_call: TRBD1; j_call: TRBJ1-1; v_call: TRBV5-1; clone_size: .; cdr3_aa: CASRLQGKVAEAFF; cdr3_nt: TGCGCCAGCAGATTACAGGGGAAAGTCGCTGAAGCTTTCTTT
d_call: .; j_call: TRBJ1-2; v_call: TRBV28; clone_size: .; cdr3_aa: CASRGRLRWGLYGYTF; cdr3_nt: TGTGCCAGCAGGGGGAGACTTAGGTGGGGTCTCTATGGCTACACCTTC
d_call: TRBD1; j_call: TRBJ2-7; v_call: TRBV28; clone_size: .; cdr3_aa: CASTQGGQVSSYEQYF; cdr3_nt: TGTGCCAGCACCCAAGGGGGACAGGTTTCCTCCTACGAGCAGTACTTC
d_call: .; j_call: TRBJ2-3; v_call: TRBV2; clone_size: .; cdr3_aa: CASRLVGAGLDTQYF; cdr3_nt: TGTGCCAGCAGACTGGTGGGGGCCGGTTTAGATACGCAGTATTTT
d_call: TRBD1; j_call: TRBJ1-5; v_call: TRBV6-5; clone_size: .; cdr3_aa: CASRGDSVQPQHF; cdr3_nt: TGTGCCAGCAGGGGGGACAGTGTTCAGCCCCAGCATTTT
d_call: .; j_call: TRBJ2-1; v_call: TRBV5-1; clone_size: .; cdr3_aa: CASSFQRPDEQFF; cdr3_nt: TGCGCCAGCAGCTTTCAGCGGCCCGATGAGCAGTTCTTC
d_call: TRBD1; j_call: TRBJ2-5; v_call: TRBV27; clone_size: .; cdr3_aa: CASGQGVAQYF; cdr3_nt: TGTGCCAGCGGACAGGGGGTGGCCCAGTACTTC
d_call: .; j_call: TRBJ1-5; v_call: TRBV28; clone_size: .; cdr3_aa: CASSFIGNQPQHF; cdr3_nt: TGTGCCAGCAGTTTTATTGGCAATCAGCCCCAGCATTTT
d_call: .; j_call: TRBJ2-7; v_call: TRBV13; clone_size: .; cdr3_aa: CASSLGIGWEQYF; cdr3_nt: TGTGCCAGCAGCTTAGGAATCGGTTGGGAGCAGTACTTC
d_call: .; j_call: TRBJ1-6; v_call: TRBV12-3/TRBV12-4; clone_size: once; cdr3_aa: CASSFINSPLHF; cdr3_nt: TGTGCCAGCAGTTTCATTAATTCACCCCTCCACTTT
d_call: TRBD1; j_call: TRBJ2-7; v_call: TRBV3-1/TRBV3-2; clone_size: .; cdr3_aa: CASSSNFDRGSYEQYF; cdr3_nt: TGTGCCAGCAGCTCTAACTTCGACAGGGGCTCCTACGAGCAGTACTTC
d_call: .; j_call: TRBJ1-3; v_call: TRBV30; clone_size: few; cdr3_aa: CAWSTTHSSGNTIYF; cdr3_nt: TGTGCCTGGAGTACCACTCACAGCTCTGGAAACACCATATATTTT
d_call: .; j_call: TRBJ1-1; v_call: TRBV10-3; clone_size: .; cdr3_aa: CAISGRGGVPDTEAFF; cdr3_nt: TGTGCCATCAGTGGAAGGGGGGGGGTTCCGGACACTGAAGCTTTCTTT
d_call: .; j_call: TRBJ1-2; v_call: TRBV10-3; clone_size: many; cdr3_aa: CAIGGTTNYGYTF; cdr3_nt: TGTGCCATCGGGGGCACCACGAATTATGGCTACACCTTC
d_call: .; j_call: TRBJ2-7; v_call: TRBV6-1; clone_size: few; cdr3_aa: CASADSLSSYEQYF; cdr3_nt: TGTGCCAGTGCGGACAGTTTAAGCTCCTACGAGCAGTACTTC
d_call: TRBD1; j_call: TRBJ1-2; v_call: TRBV11-2; clone_size: .; cdr3_aa: CASSSPRTGVYGYTF; cdr3_nt: TGTGCCAGCAGCTCTCCTAGGACAGGGGTTTATGGCTACACCTTC
d_call: .; j_call: TRBJ1-1; v_call: TRBV25-1; clone_size: .; cdr3_aa: CASSEFTSRGTEAFF; cdr3_nt: TGTGCCAGCAGTGAATTCACATCACGGGGCACTGAAGCTTTCTTT
d_call: TRBD1; j_call: TRBJ1-1; v_call: TRBV5-1; clone_size: few; cdr3_aa: CASSPTGRGHTEAFF; cdr3_nt: TGCGCCAGCAGCCCCACGGGCAGGGGGCACACTGAAGCTTTCTTT
d_call: .; j_call: TRBJ2-6; v_call: TRBV30; clone_size: .; cdr3_aa: CARTVSGANVLTF; cdr3_nt: TGTGCAAGGACAGTCTCTGGGGCCAACGTCCTGACTTTC
d_call: .; j_call: TRBJ1-2; v_call: TRBV28; clone_size: .; cdr3_aa: CASSPSGGNDGYTF; cdr3_nt: TGTGCCAGCAGCCCATCCGGGGGAAACGATGGCTACACCTTC
d_call: .; j_call: TRBJ2-2; v_call: TRBV7-9; clone_size: .; cdr3_aa: CASSLLTGGLGELFF; cdr3_nt: TGTGCCAGCAGCCTCCTAACGGGGGGCCTCGGGGAGCTGTTTTTT
d_call: TRBD2; j_call: TRBJ2-1; v_call: TRBV7-6; clone_size: .; cdr3_aa: CASRRSSGGSPWGNEQFF; cdr3_nt: TGTGCCAGCAGACGGTCTAGCGGGGGGTCGCCGTGGGGCAATGAGCAGTTCTTC
d_call: .; j_call: TRBJ2-5; v_call: TRBV21-1; clone_size: .; cdr3_aa: CASSKGGDRGLLETQYF; cdr3_nt: TGTGCCAGCAGCAAAGGGGGGGACAGGGGGCTTCTGGAGACCCAGTACTTC
d_call: .; j_call: TRBJ2-7; v_call: TRBV6-5; clone_size: .; cdr3_aa: CASYVEEGYEQYF; cdr3_nt: TGTGCGAGTTACGTGGAAGAGGGCTACGAGCAGTACTTC
d_call: .; j_call: TRBJ1-1; v_call: TRBV5-5; clone_size: .; cdr3_aa: CASSLFRGANTEAFF; cdr3_nt: TGTGCCAGCAGCTTGTTCCGGGGAGCGAACACTGAAGCTTTCTTT
d_call: .; j_call: TRBJ1-1; v_call: TRBV27; clone_size: few; cdr3_aa: CASGNPGYRNTEAFF; cdr3_nt: TGTGCCAGCGGTAATCCAGGTTATCGGAACACTGAAGCTTTCTTT
d_call: .; j_call: TRBJ1-4; v_call: TRBV5-4; clone_size: .; cdr3_aa: CASSLAAGSSTNEKLFF; cdr3_nt: TGTGCCAGCAGCTTGGCCGCGGGGTCTTCGACTAATGAAAAACTGTTTTTT
d_call: .; j_call: TRBJ1-2; v_call: TRBV5-1; clone_size: .; cdr3_aa: CASSLGRLGGSDYGYTF; cdr3_nt: TGCGCCAGCAGCTTGGGACGGCTCGGCGGTTCGGACTATGGCTACACCTTC
d_call: .; j_call: TRBJ1-2; v_call: TRBV3-1/TRBV3-2; clone_size: .; cdr3_aa: CASSQEDWGYTF; cdr3_nt: TGTGCCAGCAGCCAAGAAGACTGGGGCTACACCTTC
d_call: TRBD1; j_call: TRBJ2-2; v_call: TRBV11-2; clone_size: few; cdr3_aa: CASSRPDRVTNGELFF; cdr3_nt: TGTGCCAGCAGCAGACCGGACAGGGTTACTAACGGGGAGCTGTTTTTT
d_call: TRBD1; j_call: TRBJ1-5; v_call: TRBV4-1; clone_size: .; cdr3_aa: CASSQVTGGGNQPQHF; cdr3_nt: TGCGCCAGCAGCCAAGTCACAGGGGGCGGCAATCAGCCCCAGCATTTT
d_call: TRBD1; j_call: TRBJ1-1; v_call: TRBV29-1; clone_size: .; cdr3_aa: CSVRGQGAAGTEAFF; cdr3_nt: TGCAGCGTTAGGGGACAGGGGGCGGCTGGAACTGAAGCTTTCTTT